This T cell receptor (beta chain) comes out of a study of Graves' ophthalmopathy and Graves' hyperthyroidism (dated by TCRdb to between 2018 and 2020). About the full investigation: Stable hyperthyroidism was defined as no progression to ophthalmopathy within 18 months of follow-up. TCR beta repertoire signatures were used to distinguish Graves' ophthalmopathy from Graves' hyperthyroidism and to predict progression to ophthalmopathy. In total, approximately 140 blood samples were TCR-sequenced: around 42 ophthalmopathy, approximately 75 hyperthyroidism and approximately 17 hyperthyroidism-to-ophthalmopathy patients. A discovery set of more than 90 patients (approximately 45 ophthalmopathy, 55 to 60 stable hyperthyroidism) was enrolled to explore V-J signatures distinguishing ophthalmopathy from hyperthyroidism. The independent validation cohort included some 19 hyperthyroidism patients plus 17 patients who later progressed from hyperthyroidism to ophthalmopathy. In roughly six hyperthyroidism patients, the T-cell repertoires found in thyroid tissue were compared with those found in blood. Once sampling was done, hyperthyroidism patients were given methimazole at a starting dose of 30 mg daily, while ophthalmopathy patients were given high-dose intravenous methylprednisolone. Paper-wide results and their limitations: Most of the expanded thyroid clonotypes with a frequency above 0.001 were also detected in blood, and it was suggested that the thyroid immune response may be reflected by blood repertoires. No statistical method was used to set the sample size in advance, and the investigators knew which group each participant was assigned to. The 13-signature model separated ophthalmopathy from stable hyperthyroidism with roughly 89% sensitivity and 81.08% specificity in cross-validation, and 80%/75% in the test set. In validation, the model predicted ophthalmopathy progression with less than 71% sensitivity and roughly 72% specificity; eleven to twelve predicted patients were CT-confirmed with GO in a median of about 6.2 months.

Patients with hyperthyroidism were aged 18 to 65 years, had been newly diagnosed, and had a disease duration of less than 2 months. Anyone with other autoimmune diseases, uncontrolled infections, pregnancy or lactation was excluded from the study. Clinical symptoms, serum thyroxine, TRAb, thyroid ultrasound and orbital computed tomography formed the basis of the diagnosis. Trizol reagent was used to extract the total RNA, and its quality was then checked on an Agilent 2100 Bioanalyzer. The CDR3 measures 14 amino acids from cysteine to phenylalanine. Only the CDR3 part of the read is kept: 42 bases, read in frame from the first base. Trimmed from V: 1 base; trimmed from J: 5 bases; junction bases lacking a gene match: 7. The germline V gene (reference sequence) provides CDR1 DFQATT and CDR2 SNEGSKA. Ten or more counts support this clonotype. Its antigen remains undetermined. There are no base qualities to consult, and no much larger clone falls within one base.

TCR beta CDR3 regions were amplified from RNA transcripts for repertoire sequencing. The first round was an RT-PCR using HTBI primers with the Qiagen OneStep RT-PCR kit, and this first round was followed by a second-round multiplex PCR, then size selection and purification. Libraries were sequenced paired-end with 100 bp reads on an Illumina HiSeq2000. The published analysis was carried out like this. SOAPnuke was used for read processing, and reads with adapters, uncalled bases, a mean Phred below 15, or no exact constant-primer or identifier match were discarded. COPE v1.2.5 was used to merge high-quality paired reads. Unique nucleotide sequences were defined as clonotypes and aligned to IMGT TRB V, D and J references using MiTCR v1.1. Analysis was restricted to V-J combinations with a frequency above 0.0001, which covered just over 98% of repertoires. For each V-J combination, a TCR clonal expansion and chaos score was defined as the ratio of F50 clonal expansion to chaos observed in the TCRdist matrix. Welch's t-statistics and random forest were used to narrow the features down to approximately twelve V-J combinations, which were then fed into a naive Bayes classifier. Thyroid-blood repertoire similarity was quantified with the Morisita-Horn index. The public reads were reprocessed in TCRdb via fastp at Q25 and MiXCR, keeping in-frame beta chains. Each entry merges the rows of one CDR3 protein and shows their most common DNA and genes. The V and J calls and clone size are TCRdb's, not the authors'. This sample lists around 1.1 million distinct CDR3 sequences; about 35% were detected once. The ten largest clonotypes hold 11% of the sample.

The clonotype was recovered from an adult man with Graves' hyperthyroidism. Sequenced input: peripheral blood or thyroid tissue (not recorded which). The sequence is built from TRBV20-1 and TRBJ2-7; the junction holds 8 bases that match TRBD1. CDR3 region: CSARGQGIRHEQYF. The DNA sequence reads TGCAGTGCTAGAGGACAGGGGATTCGGCACGAGCAGTACTTC.